This TCR beta chain was identified during a study of shared clonotypes between healthy human individuals. On this clone: Antigen: not known.

Study observations and caveats: Generation probability values for non-shared clonotypes were lower than those for clonotypes shared by all four donors. It was only blood that was sampled, and tissue repertoires likely differ.

Measured with immunoSEQ multiplex PCR; TCRdb has only the in-frame clones, and not every one. The profile covers some 740,000 clones, with about 92% appearing a single time and less than 25% taken by the ten largest. CDR1 SGHDT and CDR2 YYEEEE come from the germline V gene. The length of the CDR3 is 16 residues. The V and J ends lost 0 bases and 1 base, in that order; junction bases with no gene match: 5. CD45RO-negative CD8 cells positively selected for CCR7 made up the naive population, which excluded terminally differentiated effector memory CD45RA+ cells. Adult donors, all healthy and HIV-negative, had no recent acute infections or vaccinations.

Sequencing input: naive CD8+ T cells sorted from blood. This TCR was sampled from a man aged 25 to 45 in good health. This chain joins TRBV5-6 and TRBJ2-7; 9 nucleotides line up with TRBD1. The CDR3 DNA is TGTGCCAGCAGCTTGGCCGGACAGGGGAGGTCCTACGAGCAGTACTTC. It translates to CASSLAGQGRSYEQYF.